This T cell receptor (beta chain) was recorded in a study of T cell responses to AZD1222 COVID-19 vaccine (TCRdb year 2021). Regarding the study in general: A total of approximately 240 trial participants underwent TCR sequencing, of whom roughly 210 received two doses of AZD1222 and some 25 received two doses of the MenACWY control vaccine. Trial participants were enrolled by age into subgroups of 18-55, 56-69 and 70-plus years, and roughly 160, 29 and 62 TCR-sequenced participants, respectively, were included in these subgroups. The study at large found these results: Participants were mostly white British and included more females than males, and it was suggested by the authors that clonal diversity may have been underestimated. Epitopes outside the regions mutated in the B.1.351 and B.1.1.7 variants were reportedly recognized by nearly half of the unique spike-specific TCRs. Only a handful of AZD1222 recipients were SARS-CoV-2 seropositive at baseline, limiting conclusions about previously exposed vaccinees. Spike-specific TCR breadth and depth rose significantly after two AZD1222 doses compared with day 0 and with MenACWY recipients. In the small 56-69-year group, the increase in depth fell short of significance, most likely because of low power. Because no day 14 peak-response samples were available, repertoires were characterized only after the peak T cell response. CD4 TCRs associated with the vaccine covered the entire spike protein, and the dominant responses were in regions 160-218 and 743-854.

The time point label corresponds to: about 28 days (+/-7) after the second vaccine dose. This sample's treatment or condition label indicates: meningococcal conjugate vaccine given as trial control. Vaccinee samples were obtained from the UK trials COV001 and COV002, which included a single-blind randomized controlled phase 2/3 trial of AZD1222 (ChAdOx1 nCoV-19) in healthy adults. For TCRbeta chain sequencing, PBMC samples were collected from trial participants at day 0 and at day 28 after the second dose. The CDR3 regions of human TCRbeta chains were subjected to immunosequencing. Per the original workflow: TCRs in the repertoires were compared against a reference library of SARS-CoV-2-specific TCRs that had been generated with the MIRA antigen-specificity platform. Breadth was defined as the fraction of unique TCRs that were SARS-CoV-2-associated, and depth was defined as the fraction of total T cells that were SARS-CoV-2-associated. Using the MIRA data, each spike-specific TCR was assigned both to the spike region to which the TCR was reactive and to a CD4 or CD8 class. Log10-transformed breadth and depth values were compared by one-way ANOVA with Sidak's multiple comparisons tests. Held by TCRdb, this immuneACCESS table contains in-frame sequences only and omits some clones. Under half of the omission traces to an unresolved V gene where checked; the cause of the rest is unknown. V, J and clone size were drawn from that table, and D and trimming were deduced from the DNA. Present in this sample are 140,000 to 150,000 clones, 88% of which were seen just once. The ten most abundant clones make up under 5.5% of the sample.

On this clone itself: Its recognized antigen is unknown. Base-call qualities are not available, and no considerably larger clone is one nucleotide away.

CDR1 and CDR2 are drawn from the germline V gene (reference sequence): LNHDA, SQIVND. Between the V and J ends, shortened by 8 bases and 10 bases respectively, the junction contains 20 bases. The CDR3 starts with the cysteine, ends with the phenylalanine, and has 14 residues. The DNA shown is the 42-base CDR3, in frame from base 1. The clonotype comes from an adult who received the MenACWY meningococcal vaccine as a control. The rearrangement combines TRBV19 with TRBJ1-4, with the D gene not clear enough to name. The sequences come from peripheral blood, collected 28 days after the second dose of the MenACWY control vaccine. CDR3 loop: CASGSGREYGKLFF. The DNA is TGTGCCAGTGGATCTGGACGCGAGTATGGAAAACTGTTTTTT.